Detailed here is one T cell receptor (beta chain). The sample is drawn from a study of T cell responses to AZD1222 COVID-19 vaccine. The germline V gene encodes CDR1 SGDLS and CDR2 YYNGEE. CDR3 length: 16 amino acids. V dropped 0 bases and J dropped 6; count of bases not matched to a gene: 9. The assay was immunoSEQ multiplex PCR, and TCRdb's table has in-frame clones only and misses some. Here the sample spans tens of thousands of clones, 75% to 90% being singletons. The rearrangement uses TRBV9 and TRBJ1-2, with 9 bases identical to TRBD1. The sequenced sample was peripheral blood, obtained 28 days after the second AZD1222 dose. The TCR comes from an adult who received the AZD1222 COVID-19 vaccine. The DNA of the CDR3 is TGTGCCAGCAGCGTAGCTCTCGGGGACAGGGAGCATGGCTACACCTTC. It is translated as CASSVALGDREHGYTF.